Below, 27 T cell receptor beta chains from the same sample are listed, as sequenced in a study of blood T cell repertoires in COVID-19. Clones were read by immunoSEQ multiplex PCR, and TCRdb kept only the in-frame ones, dropping some. Among 150,000 to 200,000 clones listed, around 80% were seen once. Sequenced: peripheral blood. The receptor source for this set is an elderly woman with COVID-19, enrolled during active disease.

The chain joins TRBV3-1 (or the pseudogene TRBV3-2) to TRBJ2-5; D is uncertain. Trimming removed 2 bases at V and 1 base at J, with 8 bases between. Germline V gene lookup returns CDR1 LGHDT and CDR2 YNNKEL (reference sequence). The CDR3 runs 14 residues. For the CDR3, the DNA is TGTGCCAGCAGCCAATCTCTAGTCCAAGAGACCCAGTACTTC. Its translation: CASSQSLVQETQYF.

This rearrangement joins TRBV11-1 to TRBJ1-4; TRBD1 agrees at 7 bases. Germline V gives CDR1 SGHAT, CDR2 FQDESV (reference sequence). The CDR3 runs 14 residues. V shed 4 bases, J shed 6 bases, and the junction held 5 bases outside the gene matches. The CDR3 DNA is TGTGCCAGCAGCTACGGGACAGCTGATGAAAAACTGTTTTTT. This translates into CASSYGTADEKLFF.

This chain joins TRBV9 and TRBJ2-4; possible D gene TRBD2, 6 bases. CDR3 length: 17 residues. The V end was cut by 3 bases, the J end by 0 bases, with 16 bases between. CDR1 is SGDLS, CDR2 YYNGEE, per germline. The CDR3 sequence is CASSAEGGELAKNIQYF. In DNA form, the CDR3 reads TGTGCCAGCAGCGCTGAGGGCGGGGAGCTAGCCAAAAACATTCAGTACTTC.

The V call is TRBV30, the J call TRBJ2-1, with unresolved D. In germline, CDR1 is GTSNPN, CDR2 SVGIG (reference sequence). This CDR3 is built from 15 residues. V shed 0 bases and J shed 6 bases, with 15 bases lying between them. CDR3 in amino acids: CAWSVVTKKGNEQFF. CDR3 nucleotides: TGTGCCTGGAGTGTGGTTACTAAAAAAGGCAATGAGCAGTTCTTC.

V usage is TRBV19 and J usage is TRBJ1-5, with TRBD1 matching 8 bases. Germline V gives CDR1 LNHDA, CDR2 SQIVND (reference sequence). Trimming took 8 bases from V and 0 from J; bases not matched to a gene: 3. The CDR3 covers 14 residues. CDR3 DNA sequence: TGTGCCAGTGACAGGGGCTATAGCAATCAGCCCCAGCATTTT. This gives the protein CASDRGYSNQPQHF. Complete variable domain (other parts from reference TRBV19 and TRBJ1-5): DGGITQSPKYLFRKEGQNVTLSCEQNLNHDAMYWYRQDPGQGLRLIYYSQIVNDFQKGDIAEGYSVSREKKESFPLTVTSAQKNPTAFYLCASDRGYSNQPQHFGDGTRLSIL.

This chain joins TRBV10-3 and TRBJ2-1; 7 bases match TRBD2. Germline CDR1 reads ENHRY; CDR2 reads SYGVKD. V gave up 3 bases and J gave up 9 bases; unmatched junction bases: 11. CDR3 length: 15 residues. The CDR3 nucleotides read TGTGCCATCAGTGAAGGGGAGGGACGGGTAGGTGAGCAGTTCTTC. It yields the protein CAISEGEGRVGEQFF.

The rearrangement joins TRBV28 to TRBJ2-1, with D perhaps TRBD1 (7 bases). The germline CDR1 and CDR2 sequences are MDHEN and SYDVKM. The CDR3 loop spans 13 amino acids. Between the trimmed V and J ends, which lost 6 bases and 4 bases, there was a span of 10 bases. Written as DNA, the CDR3 is TGTGCCAGCAGGGCAGGGGGGTACAATGAGCAGTTCTTC. Encoded protein: CASRAGGYNEQFF. Filled out from reference TRBV28 and TRBJ2-1, the complete variable domain reads DVKVTQSSRYLVKRTGEKVFLECVQDMDHENMFWYRQDPGLGLRLIYFSYDVKMKEKGDIPEGYSVSREKKERFSLILESASTNQTSMYLCASRAGGYNEQFFGPGTRLTVL.

This sequence joins TRBV11-3 and TRBJ2-7; 7 bases agree with TRBD1. The germline CDR1 and CDR2 sequences are SGHNT and YENEEA. V was clipped by 1 base and J by 1 base; unmatched bases: 4. The CDR3 spans 15 residues. In DNA, the CDR3 is TGTGCCAGCAGCTTAGCAGGGGGTTTATCCTACGAGCAGTACTTC. Translated, it gives CASSLAGGLSYEQYF.

The chain has TRBV11-3 and TRBJ2-5; possibly TRBD2 for D (6 bases). The CDR3 has 15 residues. The germline V and J ends were trimmed by 6 bases and 2 bases, with 16 bases remaining between them. The V gene's germline CDR1 is SGHNT and CDR2 YENEEA. CDR3 DNA sequence: TGTGCCAGCAGGGGGGATGGGGGGTTTCAAGAGACCCAGTACTTC. It translates to CASRGDGGFQETQYF.

This chain connects TRBV15 to TRBJ2-2; 9 nucleotides agree with TRBD2. The junction had 4 bases not matched to a gene; V was cut back by 0 bases and J by 5 bases. This CDR3 has 16 residues. Germline values: CDR1 LNHNV, CDR2 YYDKDF (reference sequence). As DNA, the CDR3 is TGTGCCACCAGCAGAGAATTCGGACTAGCGACCGGGGAGCTGTTTTTT. As protein: CATSREFGLATGELFF.

In its sample, this clone was seen many times. CDR3 sequence (DNA): TGCGCCAGCAGCTTGGAGCGGGGTAGCGGGGAGCTGTTTTTT. It encodes CASSLERGSGELFF. The rearrangement joins TRBV5-1 to TRBJ2-2; the match to TRBD2 covers 7 bases. In germline, CDR1 is SGHRS, CDR2 YFSETQ. V shed 0 bases, J shed 7 bases, and the junction held 3 bases outside the gene matches. The CDR3 sequence is 14 residues long.

This clone turned up a few times. The chain employs TRBV7-6 and TRBJ2-7; the D gene is possibly TRBD2 (6 bases). This CDR3 contains 15 residues. V was clipped by 0 bases and J by 3 bases, with 12 bases between them. The germline gives CDR1 SGHVS, CDR2 FNYEAQ. CDR3 in amino acids: CASSLAARGGYEQYF. In DNA, the CDR3 is TGTGCCAGCAGCTTAGCGGCCCGGGGAGGCTACGAGCAGTACTTC.

The chain links TRBV5-5 to TRBJ1-2; D is undetermined. CDR3 size: 15 residues. Germline CDR1 and CDR2: SGHKS and YYEKEE (reference sequence). V was cut by 1 base and J by 4 bases, with 14 bases left in between. The CDR3 region has the DNA TGTGCCAGCAGCTTGTCCCCTAGGGAGTTCTATGGCTACACCTTC. It codes for CASSLSPREFYGYTF.

This clone has just one count. V is TRBV18 and J is TRBJ2-7; no reliable D call. The CDR3 is 16 amino acids. Trimming stripped 2 bases from V and 5 bases from J, with 19 bases between. Looked up from germline, CDR1 is KGHSH and CDR2 is LQKENI. The chain's CDR3 is CASSPFYSLPDNEQYF. In DNA, the CDR3 is TGTGCCAGCTCACCATTCTACTCTCTCCCTGATAACGAGCAGTACTTC.

The chain combines TRBV19 with TRBJ1-5; TRBD1 matches at 7 bases. J gave up 3 bases and V 5 bases, and 10 bases lay outside the gene matches. The germline gives CDR1 LNHDA, CDR2 SQIVND (reference sequence). The CDR3 length is 16 residues. The CDR3 protein is CASSAPAEGANQPQHF. DNA for the CDR3: TGTGCCAGTAGTGCCCCCGCGGAGGGGGCCAATCAGCCCCAGCATTTT.

The rearrangement links TRBV5-4 to TRBJ1-2; D is unresolved. The length of the CDR3 is 15 residues. Germline assignment: CDR1 SGHNT and CDR2 YYREEE (reference sequence). The V end was cut by 0 bases, the J end by 2 bases, with 11 bases between. The CDR3 spells CASSLGSVENYGYTF. Here the CDR3 DNA reads TGTGCCAGCAGCTTGGGAAGCGTGGAGAACTATGGCTACACCTTC.

The V call is TRBV7-9, the J call TRBJ2-7; 11 bases line up with TRBD1. There are 15 residues in the CDR3. Germline CDR1 reads SEHNR; CDR2 reads FQNEAQ (reference sequence). V trimming: 4 bases; J trimming: 4 bases; junction bases outside the gene matches: 6. The CDR3 region is CASSWQDRGRYEQYF. The CDR3, as DNA: TGTGCCAGCAGCTGGCAGGACAGGGGGCGGTACGAGCAGTACTTC.

Only a few counts were recorded for this clone. J is TRBJ2-7 and V is TRBV10-3; no definite D call. The V gene's germline CDR1 is ENHRY and CDR2 SYGVKD. The CDR3 consists of 11 residues. Trimming took 3 bases from V and 3 from J, leaving 3 bases between them. The CDR3 sequence: CAISDNYEQYF. The CDR3 region has the DNA TGTGCCATCAGTGACAACTACGAGCAGTACTTC.

The chain is built from TRBV7-9 and TRBJ2-1; perhaps TRBD1 as D (8 bases). The V and J ends lost 1 base and 12 bases respectively, with 13 bases between them. Germline V gene sequence: CDR1 SEHNR, CDR2 FQNEAQ (reference sequence). There are 13 residues in the CDR3. CDR3 region: CASSLGGGTGQFF. DNA for the CDR3: TGTGCCAGCAGCTTAGGGGGAGGGACAGGGCAGTTCTTC.

The rearrangement joins TRBV9 to TRBJ2-3; the match to TRBD2 covers 9 bases. Germline trimming cut 2 bases from V and 4 bases from J; bases unmatched to any gene: 8. The length of the CDR3 is 16 residues. Germline CDR1 is SGDLS and CDR2 is YYNGEE. In DNA form, the CDR3 reads TGTGCCAGCAGCGTCGGGACTAGCATTTTCGCAGATACGCAGTATTTT. Encoded protein: CASSVGTSIFADTQYF.

The chain is built from TRBV3-1 (or the pseudogene TRBV3-2) and TRBJ2-2; TRBD2 matches at 9 bases. The germline V gene has CDR1 LGHDT and CDR2 YNNKEL (reference sequence). V shed 5 bases and J 6 bases; nucleotides not matched to a gene: 10. CDR3 size: 16 residues. The CDR3 DNA reads as TGTGCCAGCAGCTCTAAGGGTAGCGGGGGTTCCGGGGAGCTGTTTTTT. This gives the protein CASSSKGSGGSGELFF.

V gene TRBV13 combines with J gene TRBJ2-1; TRBD1 matches at 8 bases. Germline CDR1 and CDR2: PRHDT and FYEKMQ (reference sequence). The CDR3 length is 15 residues. Trimming cost V 4 bases and J 2 bases; bases outside gene matches: 4. The CDR3 nucleotides read TGTGCCAGCAGCTCTTACAGGGGGACCTACAATGAGCAGTTCTTC. As protein: CASSSYRGTYNEQFF. Full variable domain (missing parts from reference TRBV13 and TRBJ2-1): AAGVIQSPRHLIKEKRETATLKCYPIPRHDTVYWYQQGPGQDPQFLISFYEKMQSDKGSIPDRFSAQQFSDYHSELNMSSLELGDSALYFCASSSYRGTYNEQFFGPGTRLTVL.

V and J are TRBV3-1 (or the pseudogene TRBV3-2) and TRBJ1-2; D may be TRBD1 (5 bases). This CDR3 is built from 13 residues. The germline V gene has CDR1 LGHDT and CDR2 YNNKEL (reference sequence). V lost 0 bases, J lost 6 bases, and 8 bases lay in between. CDR3 sequence reads: CASSQDRGDGYTF. CDR3 coding DNA: TGTGCCAGCAGCCAAGATCGGGGGGATGGCTACACCTTC.

This chain links TRBV29-1 with TRBJ2-7; 11 nucleotides agree with TRBD2. The ends lost 5 bases at V and 4 bases at J; junction bases unmatched: 7. The CDR3 length is 14 residues. Germline V gives CDR1 SQVTM, CDR2 ANQGSEA. CDR3 nucleotide sequence: TGCAGCGTTATAGGACTAGCGGGCGGATACGAGCAGTACTTC. It yields the protein CSVIGLAGGYEQYF.

V is TRBV19 and J is TRBJ1-6, with a tentative D call TRBD1 (5 bases). The germline V and J ends were trimmed by 3 bases and 9 bases, with 21 bases remaining between them. The CDR3 is 17 amino acids. The germline CDR1 and CDR2 sequences are LNHDA and SQIVND (reference sequence). CDR3 DNA: TGTGCCAGTAGTATCGGCGACAGCTCGGCCCCTAGTTCACCCCTCCACTTT. Translated, it gives CASSIGDSSAPSSPLHF.

The chain couples TRBV5-1 to TRBJ2-5; no firm D call. With 0 bases removed from V and 3 bases from J, the gap between germline ends came to 15 bases. Germline assignment: CDR1 SGHRS and CDR2 YFSETQ. This CDR3 is 16 amino acids long. The CDR3 region is CASSLVPIQREETQYF. CDR3 bases: TGCGCCAGCAGCTTGGTTCCCATCCAACGAGAAGAGACCCAGTACTTC.

Comments on this clone: Germline and junction disagree at one end, which may indicate a read error. The genes are TRBV11-2 and TRBJ2-3, with 7 bases fitting TRBD2. Germline CDR1 is SGHAT and CDR2 is FQNNGV. The CDR3 totals 11 residues. The CDR3 is CASSQGLVKSF. DNA of the CDR3: TGTGCCAGCAGCCAAGGACTAGTTAAGAGTTTT. Filled out from reference TRBV11-2 and TRBJ2-3, the complete variable domain reads EAGVAQSPRYKIIEKRQSVAFWCNPISGHATLYWYQQILGQGPKLLIQFQNNGVVDDSQLPKDRFSAERLKGVDSTLKIQPAKLEDSAVYLCASSQGLVKSFGPGTRLTVL.